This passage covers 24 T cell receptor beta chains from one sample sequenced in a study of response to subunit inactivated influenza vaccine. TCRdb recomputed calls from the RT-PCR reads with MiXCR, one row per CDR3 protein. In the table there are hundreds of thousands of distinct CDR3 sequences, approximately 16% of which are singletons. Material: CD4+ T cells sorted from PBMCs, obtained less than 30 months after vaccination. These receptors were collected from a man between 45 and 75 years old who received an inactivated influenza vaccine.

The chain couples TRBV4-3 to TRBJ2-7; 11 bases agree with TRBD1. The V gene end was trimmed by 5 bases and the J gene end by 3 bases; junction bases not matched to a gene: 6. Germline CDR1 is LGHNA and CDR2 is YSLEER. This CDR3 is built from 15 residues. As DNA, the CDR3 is TGCGCCAGCAGCGAAGGGACAGGGGGTTTCTACGAGCAGTACTTC. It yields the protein CASSEGTGGFYEQYF.

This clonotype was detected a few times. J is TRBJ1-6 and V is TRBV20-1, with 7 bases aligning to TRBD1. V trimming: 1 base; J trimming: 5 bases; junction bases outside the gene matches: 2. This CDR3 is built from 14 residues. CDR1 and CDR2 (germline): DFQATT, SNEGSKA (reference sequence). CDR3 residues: CSARGGQNNSPLHF. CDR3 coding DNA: TGCAGTGCTAGAGGGGGACAGAATAATTCACCCCTCCACTTT.

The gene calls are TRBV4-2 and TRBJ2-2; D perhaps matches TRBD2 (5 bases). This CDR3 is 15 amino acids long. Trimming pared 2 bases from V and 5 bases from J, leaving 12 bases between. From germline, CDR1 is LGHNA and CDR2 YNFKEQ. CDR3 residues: CASSQSGAGTGELFF. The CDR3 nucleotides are TGTGCCAGCAGCCAAAGCGGAGCTGGGACCGGGGAGCTGTTTTTT.

The CDR3 bases are TGCAGCGTCTCCGGGCCGAGGGCAGATACGCAGTATTTT. It encodes CSVSGPRADTQYF. The chain carries TRBV29-1 and TRBJ2-3, with a weak D call TRBD2 (5 bases). This CDR3 has 13 residues. Trimming stripped 6 bases from V and 4 bases from J, with 14 bases between. CDR1 and CDR2 (germline): SQVTM, ANQGSEA.

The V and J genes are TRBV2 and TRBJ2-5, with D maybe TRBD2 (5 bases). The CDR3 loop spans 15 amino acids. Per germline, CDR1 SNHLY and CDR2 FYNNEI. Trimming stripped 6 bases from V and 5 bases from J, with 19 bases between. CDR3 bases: TGTGCCAGCAGGGCCTTACCGGGGAATTCGGAGACCCAGTACTTC. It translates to CASRALPGNSETQYF.

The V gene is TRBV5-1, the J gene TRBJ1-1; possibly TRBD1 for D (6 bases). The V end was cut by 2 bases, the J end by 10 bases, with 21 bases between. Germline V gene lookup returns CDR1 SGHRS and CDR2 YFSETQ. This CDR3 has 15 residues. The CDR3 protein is CASSLNVGTTSAAFF. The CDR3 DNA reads TGCGCCAGCAGCTTAAACGTGGGGACAACATCTGCAGCTTTCTTT.

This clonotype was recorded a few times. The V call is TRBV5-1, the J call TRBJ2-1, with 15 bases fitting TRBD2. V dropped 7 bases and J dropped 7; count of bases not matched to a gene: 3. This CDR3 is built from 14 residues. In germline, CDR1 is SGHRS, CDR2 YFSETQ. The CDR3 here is CASSGLAGGNEQFF. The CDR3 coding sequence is TGCGCCAGCTCGGGACTAGCGGGGGGTAATGAGCAGTTCTTC.

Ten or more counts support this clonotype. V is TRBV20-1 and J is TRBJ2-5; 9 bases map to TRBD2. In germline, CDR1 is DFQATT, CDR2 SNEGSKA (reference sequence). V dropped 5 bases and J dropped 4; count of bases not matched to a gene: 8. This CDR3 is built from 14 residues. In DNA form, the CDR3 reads TGCAGTGCTCGCCCGACTAGCGGAAGAGAGACCCAGTACTTC. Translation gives CSARPTSGRETQYF.

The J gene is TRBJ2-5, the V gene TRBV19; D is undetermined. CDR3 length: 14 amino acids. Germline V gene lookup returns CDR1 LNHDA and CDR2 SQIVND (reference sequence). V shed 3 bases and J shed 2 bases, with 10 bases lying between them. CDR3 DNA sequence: TGTGCCAGTAGTATCGGAGTGTCGCAAGAGACCCAGTACTTC. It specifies CASSIGVSQETQYF.

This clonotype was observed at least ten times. The CDR3 reads CASSLYLQPYNEQFF. DNA for the CDR3: TGTGCCAGCAGTTTATATCTCCAGCCATACAATGAGCAGTTCTTC. This rearrangement joins TRBV12-3 or TRBV12-4 to TRBJ2-1; D unresolved. The CDR3 loop spans 15 amino acids. V lost 2 bases, J lost 4 bases, and 12 bases lay in between.

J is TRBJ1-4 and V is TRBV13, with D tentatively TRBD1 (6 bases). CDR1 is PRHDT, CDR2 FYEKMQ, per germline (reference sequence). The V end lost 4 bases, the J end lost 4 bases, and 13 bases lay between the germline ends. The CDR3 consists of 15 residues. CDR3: CASSSTTGSNEKLFF. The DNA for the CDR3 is TGTGCCAGCAGCTCAACGACAGGCAGTAATGAAAAACTGTTTTTT.

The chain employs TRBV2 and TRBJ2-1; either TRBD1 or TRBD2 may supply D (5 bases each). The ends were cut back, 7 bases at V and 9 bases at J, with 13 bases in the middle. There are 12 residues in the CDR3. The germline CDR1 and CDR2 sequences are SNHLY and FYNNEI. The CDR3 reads CASTADSGEQFF. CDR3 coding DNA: TGTGCCAGCACCGCTGACAGCGGTGAGCAGTTCTTC.

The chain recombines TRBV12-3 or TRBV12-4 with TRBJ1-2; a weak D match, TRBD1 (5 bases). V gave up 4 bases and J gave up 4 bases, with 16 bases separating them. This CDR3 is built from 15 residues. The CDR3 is CASSSATTELYGYTF. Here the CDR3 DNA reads TGTGCCAGCAGTTCCGCTACGACAGAACTCTATGGCTACACCTTC.

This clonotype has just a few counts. The CDR3 region has the DNA TGCAGCGTTGGATGGTCGCAAGGAAACACCATATATTTT. This encodes CSVGWSQGNTIYF. The chain links TRBV29-1 to TRBJ1-3; D is uncertain. V dropped 4 bases and J dropped 4 bases, with 11 bases sitting between them. The germline CDR1 and CDR2 sequences are SQVTM and ANQGSEA. The CDR3 is 13 residues long.

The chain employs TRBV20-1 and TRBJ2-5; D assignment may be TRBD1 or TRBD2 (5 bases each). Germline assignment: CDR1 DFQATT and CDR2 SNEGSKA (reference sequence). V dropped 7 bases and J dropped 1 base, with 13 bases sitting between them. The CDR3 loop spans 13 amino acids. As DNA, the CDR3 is TGCAGTGGAGCCCGGGACGGCCAAGAGACCCAGTACTTC. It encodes CSGARDGQETQYF.

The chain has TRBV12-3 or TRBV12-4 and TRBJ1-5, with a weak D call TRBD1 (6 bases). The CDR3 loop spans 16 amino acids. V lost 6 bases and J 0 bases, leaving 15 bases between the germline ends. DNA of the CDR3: TGTGCCAGCAGCACACAGGGTGGTCATAGCAATCAGCCCCAGCATTTT. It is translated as CASSTQGGHSNQPQHF.

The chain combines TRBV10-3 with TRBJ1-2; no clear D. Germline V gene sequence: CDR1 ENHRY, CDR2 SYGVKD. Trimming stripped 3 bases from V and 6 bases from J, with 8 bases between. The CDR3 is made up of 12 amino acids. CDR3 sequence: CAISDRLHGYTF. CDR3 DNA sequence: TGTGCCATCAGTGACAGGTTGCATGGCTACACCTTC.

The CDR3 sequence is CASSTGTGAVPQFSYEQYF. DNA for the CDR3: TGTGCCAGCAGCACTGGGACAGGCGCAGTCCCCCAATTCTCCTACGAGCAGTACTTC. V usage is TRBV11-2 and J usage is TRBJ2-7; 8 bases line up with TRBD1. The CDR3 is 19 amino acids. Germline values: CDR1 SGHAT, CDR2 FQNNGV. With V trimmed by 5 bases and J by 0 bases, 18 bases remained unmatched.

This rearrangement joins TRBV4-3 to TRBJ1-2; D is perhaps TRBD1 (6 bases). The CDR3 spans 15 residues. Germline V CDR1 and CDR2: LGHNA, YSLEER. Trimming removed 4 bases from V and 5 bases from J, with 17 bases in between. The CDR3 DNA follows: TGCGCCAGCAGCCGAGACCGGGCAGGGGAATATGGCTACACCTTC. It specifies CASSRDRAGEYGYTF.

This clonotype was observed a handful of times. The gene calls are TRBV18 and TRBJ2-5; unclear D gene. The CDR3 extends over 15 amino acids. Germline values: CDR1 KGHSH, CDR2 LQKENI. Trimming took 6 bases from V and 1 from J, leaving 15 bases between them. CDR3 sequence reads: CASSPVRSTQETQYF. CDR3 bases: TGTGCCAGCTCCCCCGTCAGGTCAACCCAAGAGACCCAGTACTTC.

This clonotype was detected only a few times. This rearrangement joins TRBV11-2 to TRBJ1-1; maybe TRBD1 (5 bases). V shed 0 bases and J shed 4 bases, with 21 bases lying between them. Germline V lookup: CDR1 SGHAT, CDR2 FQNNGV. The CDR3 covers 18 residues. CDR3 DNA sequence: TGTGCCAGCAGCTTAGAGGTCCGCGTCTGGGGGGGTGGCACTGAAGCTTTCTTT. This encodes CASSLEVRVWGGGTEAFF.

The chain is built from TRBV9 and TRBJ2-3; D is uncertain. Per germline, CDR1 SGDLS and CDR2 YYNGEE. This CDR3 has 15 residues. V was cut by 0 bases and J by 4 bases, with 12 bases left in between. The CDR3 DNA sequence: TGTGCCAGCAGCGTAGTACCATACGAGGCAGATACGCAGTATTTT. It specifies CASSVVPYEADTQYF.

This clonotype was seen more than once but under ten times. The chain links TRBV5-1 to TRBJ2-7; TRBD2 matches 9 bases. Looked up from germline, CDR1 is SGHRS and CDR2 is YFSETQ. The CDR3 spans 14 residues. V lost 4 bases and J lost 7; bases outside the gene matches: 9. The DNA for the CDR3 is TGCGCCAGCAGCCCAGGGACTAGCTCCTGGGAGCAGTACTTC. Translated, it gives CASSPGTSSWEQYF.

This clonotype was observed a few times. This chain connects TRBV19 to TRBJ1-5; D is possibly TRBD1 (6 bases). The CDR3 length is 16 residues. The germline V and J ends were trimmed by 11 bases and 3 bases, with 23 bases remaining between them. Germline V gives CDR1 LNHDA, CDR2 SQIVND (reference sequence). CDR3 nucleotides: TGTGCCTCGCGGGGGGGGGCGTTTGGAGACAATCAGCCCCAGCATTTT. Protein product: CASRGGAFGDNQPQHF.